This TCR beta chain was captured by sequencing in a study of tumor-infiltrating lymphocytes in oesophageal squamous cell carcinoma. The sample holds many counts of this clonotype. A read error is likely, as this CDR3 ends without the conserved phenylalanine or tryptophan. No DNA is shown, since the ends of the CDR3 on it are uncertain; the CDR3 is the one TCRdb lists. TCRdb ran MiXCR on the PCR reads and lists one entry per CDR3 protein. The sample contains around 12,000 distinct CDR3 sequences, about three fifths of which appear only once. The CDR3 contains 17 residues when both ends are counted. The V gene's germline CDR1 is WSHSY and CDR2 SAAADI.

J is TRBJ2-7 and V is TRBV10-2; the table's D call, TRBD1, has no DNA check behind it. The source is a female donor with esophageal squamous cell carcinoma. The sequenced sample consisted of esophageal tumor tissue. CDR3 loop: CASKKQGARGYGYTFGS.